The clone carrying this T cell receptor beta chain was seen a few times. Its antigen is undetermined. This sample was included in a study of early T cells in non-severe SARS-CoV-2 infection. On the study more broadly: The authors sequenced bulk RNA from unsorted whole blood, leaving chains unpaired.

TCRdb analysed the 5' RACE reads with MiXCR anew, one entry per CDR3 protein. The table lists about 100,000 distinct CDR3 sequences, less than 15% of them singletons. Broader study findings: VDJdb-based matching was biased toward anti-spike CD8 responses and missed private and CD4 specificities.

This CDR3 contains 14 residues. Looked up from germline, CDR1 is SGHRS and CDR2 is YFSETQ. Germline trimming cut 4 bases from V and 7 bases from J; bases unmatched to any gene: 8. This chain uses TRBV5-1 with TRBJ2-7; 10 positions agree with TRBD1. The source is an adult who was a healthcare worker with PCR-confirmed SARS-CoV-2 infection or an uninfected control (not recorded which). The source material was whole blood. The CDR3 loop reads CASSIGQGGLEQYF. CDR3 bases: TGCGCCAGCAGCATCGGACAGGGGGGATTGGAGCAGTACTTC.